This entry lists 22 T cell receptor beta chains sequenced from one sample in a study of cytomegalovirus exposure and HLA in healthy donors. In the PCR, 60 Vbeta and 13 Jbeta primers were used. Clones were read by immunoSEQ multiplex PCR, and TCRdb kept only the in-frame ones, dropping some. The table shows 180,000 or so clones, with 77% occurring only once. Sequencing used PBMCs. The receptors come from a woman in her sixties or seventies in good health and CMV-seropositive.

The chain employs TRBV11-2 and TRBJ2-5; TRBD2 aligns across 8 bases. The length of the CDR3 is 17 residues. J lost 1 base, V lost 3 bases, and 10 bases had no gene match. Germline V gives CDR1 SGHAT, CDR2 FQNNGV. The CDR3: CASSFNTAGAFQETQYF. Here the CDR3 DNA reads TGTGCCAGCAGCTTTAATACAGCGGGGGCCTTCCAAGAGACCCAGTACTTC.

The chain has TRBV13 and TRBJ1-1, with a tentative D call TRBD1 (5 bases). The CDR3 runs 14 residues. In germline, CDR1 is PRHDT, CDR2 FYEKMQ (reference sequence). Trimming pared 1 base from V and 1 base from J, leaving 7 bases between. CDR3 region: CASSLDRRNTEAFF. In DNA form, the CDR3 reads TGTGCCAGCAGCTTAGACAGGAGGAACACTGAAGCTTTCTTT.

V gene TRBV6-1 combines with J gene TRBJ2-4; maybe TRBD2 (6 bases). Trimming removed 0 bases at V and 9 bases at J, with 6 bases between. The CDR3 contains 12 residues. Germline V gives CDR1 MNHNS, CDR2 SASEGT. The CDR3 loop is CASSEAGGIQYF. In DNA form, the CDR3 reads TGTGCCAGCAGTGAAGCGGGGGGCATTCAGTACTTC.

This chain connects TRBV6-1 to TRBJ2-7; weak D call: TRBD1 (5 bases). Germline V lookup: CDR1 MNHNS, CDR2 SASEGT. Between the trimmed V and J ends, which lost 2 bases and 6 bases, there was a span of 8 bases. This CDR3 is 12 amino acids long. In DNA form, the CDR3 reads TGTGCCAGCAGTGAAAGGGGCGGCGAGCAGTACTTC. Its protein product is CASSERGGEQYF.

The chain carries TRBV2 and TRBJ1-4; TRBD1 matches 9 bases. J gave up 6 bases and V 8 bases, and 10 bases lay outside the gene matches. The CDR3 is 15 residues long. CDR1 and CDR2 from the germline V gene are SNHLY and FYNNEI. As DNA, the CDR3 is TGTGCCAGCGTCCCCAATACAGGGGGCTATGAAAAACTGTTTTTT. It specifies CASVPNTGGYEKLFF.

V usage is TRBV5-1 and J usage is TRBJ2-7; D unclear. The V gene lost 3 bases and the J gene lost 1 base, with 11 bases spanning the gap. The CDR3 is made up of 14 amino acids. Germline assignment: CDR1 SGHRS and CDR2 YFSETQ. The CDR3 nucleotides read TGCGCCAGCAGCTCCGAGTGGGCATCCTACGAGCAGTACTTC. Its translation: CASSSEWASYEQYF. The full variable domain, in which reference TRBV5-1 and TRBJ2-7 provide the parts outside the CDR3, is KAGVTQTPRYLIKTRGQQVTLSCSPISGHRSVSWYQQTPGQGLQFLFEYFSETQRNKGNFPGRFSGRQFSNSRSEMNVSTLELGDSALYLCASSSEWASYEQYFGPGTRLTVT.

The gene calls are TRBV11-2 and TRBJ2-3, with 7 bases identical to TRBD1. The trim removed 3 bases at V and 0 bases at J, leaving 3 bases unmatched. Germline V gene sequence: CDR1 SGHAT, CDR2 FQNNGV. The CDR3 length is 15 residues. The CDR3 coding sequence is TGTGCCAGCAGCTTCTTGGGACAGAGCACAGATACGCAGTATTTT. Protein sequence: CASSFLGQSTDTQYF.

This chain connects TRBV7-2 to TRBJ1-5, with 7 bases aligning to TRBD1. CDR1 is SGHTA and CDR2 is FQGNSA in the germline V gene. The trim removed 1 base at V and 6 bases at J, leaving 3 bases unmatched. CDR3 size: 14 residues. CDR3 nucleotide sequence: TGTGCCAGCAGCTTAGGGAACAGGGGTCAGCCCCAGCATTTT. Its protein is CASSLGNRGQPQHF.

This chain uses TRBV7-9 with TRBJ1-1; possible D gene TRBD1, 6 bases. The length of the CDR3 is 16 residues. Per the germline V gene, CDR1 is SEHNR and CDR2 is FQNEAQ (reference sequence). The V end lost 5 bases, the J end lost 2 bases, and 18 bases lay between the germline ends. The CDR3, as DNA: TGTGCCAGCAGCCAAACACTTCAGGGGCTCAACACTGAAGCTTTCTTT. Translated, it gives CASSQTLQGLNTEAFF.

The chain is built from TRBV5-1 and TRBJ1-4, with D tentatively TRBD1 (5 bases). Trimming took off 4 bases at V and 3 bases at J, with 7 bases between the two ends. Germline-derived CDR1 and CDR2 are SGHRS and YFSETQ. The CDR3 consists of 13 residues. Written as DNA, the CDR3 is TGCGCCAGCAGCCGGGGGGCTAATGAAAAACTGTTTTTT. It specifies CASSRGANEKLFF.

The V gene is TRBV5-1, the J gene TRBJ2-1; possibly TRBD1 for D (6 bases). Trimming left V 2 bases short and J 9 bases short, with 9 bases between. The CDR3 is made up of 12 amino acids. The germline V gene has CDR1 SGHRS and CDR2 YFSETQ. This CDR3 is CASSLQGGEQFF. CDR3 nucleotide sequence: TGCGCCAGCAGCTTACAGGGCGGTGAGCAGTTCTTC.

The rearrangement joins TRBV28 to TRBJ2-7; D is perhaps TRBD2 (7 bases). From germline, CDR1 is MDHEN and CDR2 SYDVKM. V was trimmed by 6 bases and J by 1 base, leaving 19 bases between them. This CDR3 region has 16 residues. The CDR3 reads CASRSWGEGGSYEQYF. CDR3 bases: TGTGCCAGCAGATCTTGGGGGGAGGGGGGTTCCTACGAGCAGTACTTC.

V usage is TRBV30 and J usage is TRBJ1-5; D is uncertain. There are 17 residues in the CDR3. Germline V gives CDR1 GTSNPN, CDR2 SVGIG (reference sequence). Between the trimmed V and J ends, which lost 2 bases and 2 bases, there was a span of 19 bases. The CDR3 loop is CAWSLNRGQDRNQPQHF. CDR3 DNA: TGTGCCTGGAGTCTAAACCGCGGGCAGGACCGCAATCAGCCCCAGCATTTT.

The chain has TRBV7-9 and TRBJ2-7; D is uncertain. Germline loops: CDR1 SEHNR, CDR2 FQNEAQ (reference sequence). The V end lost 1 base, the J end lost 3 bases, and 10 bases lay between the germline ends. The CDR3 is 14 amino acids. The CDR3 spells CASSLVNQHYEQYF. DNA for the CDR3: TGTGCCAGCAGCTTAGTAAACCAACACTACGAGCAGTACTTC.

As for this clone: At one end the junction does not follow the germline gene, possibly because of a read error. The chain employs TRBV7-9 and TRBJ2-5; weak D call: TRBD2 (6 bases). The germline V gene has CDR1 SEHNR and CDR2 FQNEAQ (reference sequence). CDR3 length: 15 amino acids. CDR3 residues: CSSTFGGAGGETQYF. In nucleotides, the CDR3 is TGTTCCAGCACCTTCGGAGGGGCTGGGGGAGAGACCCAGTACTTC.

The chain has TRBV19 and TRBJ2-2; 8 bases match TRBD2. CDR3 length equals 15 residues. V was clipped by 3 bases and J by 4 bases; unmatched bases: 4. From germline, CDR1 is LNHDA and CDR2 SQIVND (reference sequence). The CDR3 loop reads CASSILGTSTGELFF. The CDR3 bases are TGTGCCAGTAGTATCTTGGGGACTAGCACCGGGGAGCTGTTTTTT.

This clone was observed a handful of times. The CDR3: CANRREGNYNEQFF. For the CDR3, the DNA is TGTGCCAACCGGCGGGAGGGGAACTACAATGAGCAGTTCTTC. The chain employs TRBV6-1 and TRBJ2-1; 9 nucleotides agree with TRBD2. Per the germline V gene, CDR1 is MNHNS and CDR2 is SASEGT. V shed 10 bases, J shed 3 bases, and the junction held 7 bases outside the gene matches. The CDR3 has 14 residues.

V usage is TRBV10-3 and J usage is TRBJ1-2; 9 bases are shared with TRBD1. J lost 2 bases, V lost 6 bases, and 4 bases had no gene match. Per the germline V gene, CDR1 is ENHRY and CDR2 is SYGVKD. The CDR3 runs to 14 residues. The CDR3 nucleotides are TGTGCCATCAGACAGGGGGCAGGAAACTATGGCTACACCTTC. This sequence encodes CAIRQGAGNYGYTF.

This chain connects TRBV2 to TRBJ2-3; perhaps TRBD2 as D (5 bases). Trimming pared 1 base from V and 8 bases from J, leaving 13 bases between. Germline-derived CDR1 and CDR2 are SNHLY and FYNNEI. There are 14 residues in the CDR3. CDR3 loop: CASSEEWRKGTQYF. The DNA of the CDR3 is TGTGCCAGCAGTGAAGAGTGGAGGAAGGGTACGCAGTATTTT. Full variable domain (remainder filled in from reference TRBV2 and TRBJ2-3): EPEVTQTPSHQVTQMGQEVILRCVPISNHLYFYWYRQILGQKVEFLVSFYNNEISEKSEIFDDQFSVERPDGSNFTLKIRSTKLEDSAMYFCASSEEWRKGTQYFGPGTRLTVL.

The V gene is TRBV25-1, the J gene TRBJ1-2, with D perhaps matching TRBD1 (5 bases). V was trimmed by 6 bases and J by 8 bases, leaving 13 bases between them. The CDR3 has 12 amino acids. Germline V gives CDR1 MGHDK, CDR2 SYGVNS. The CDR3 sequence: CASSQEGRGYTF. The CDR3, as DNA: TGTGCCAGCAGCCAGGAGGGGCGAGGCTACACCTTC.

The chain has TRBV5-1 and TRBJ2-7, with D perhaps TRBD1 (5 bases). This CDR3 has 14 amino acids. V was pared by 5 bases and J by 9 bases, with 21 bases between. Germline lookup yields CDR1 SGHRS and CDR2 YFSETQ. The CDR3 reads CASRTEISFQGQYF. The CDR3 bases are TGCGCCAGCAGAACAGAGATATCCTTCCAGGGGCAGTACTTC. The whole variable domain, filled in from reference TRBV5-1 and TRBJ2-7, reads KAGVTQTPRYLIKTRGQQVTLSCSPISGHRSVSWYQQTPGQGLQFLFEYFSETQRNKGNFPGRFSGRQFSNSRSEMNVSTLELGDSALYLCASRTEISFQGQYFGPGTRLTVT.

The CDR3 DNA reads as TGTGCCAGCAGCCGGGACAGCCTTTATCAGCCCCAGCATTTT. Translated, it gives CASSRDSLYQPQHF. The genes are TRBV2 and TRBJ1-5; 7 bases align to TRBD1. The germline CDR1 and CDR2 sequences are SNHLY and FYNNEI. The junction had 7 bases not matched to a gene; V was cut back by 6 bases and J by 5 bases. This CDR3 is 14 amino acids long. The full variable domain, rest sourced from reference TRBV2 and TRBJ1-5, is EPEVTQTPSHQVTQMGQEVILRCVPISNHLYFYWYRQILGQKVEFLVSFYNNEISEKSEIFDDQFSVERPDGSNFTLKIRSTKLEDSAMYFCASSRDSLYQPQHFGDGTRLSIL.